This TCR beta chain was obtained from a study of vaccination and CD4 T cells after COVID-19. Study-level background: The control cultures got either a CEFX pool, an HIV-1 Nef pool, or no peptide at all.

Oncomine TCR Beta short-read sequencing was applied to DNA from cultured CD4+ T cells. TCRdb ran MiXCR on the PCR reads and lists one entry per CDR3 protein. Found here are roughly 20,000 distinct CDR3 sequences, more than 45% of them singletons; the top ten hold roughly a tenth. This CDR3 spans 17 amino acids. V lost 0 bases to trimming and J lost 3 bases, with 18 bases between them. From germline, CDR1 is MNHEY and CDR2 SVGEGT. Comments on this clonotype: Its antigen is unknown.

Documented treatment: approximately 11-day PBMC culture with coronavirus spike peptide pools or control peptides (ViraFEST assay). PBMCs were cultured at around 2 million per well with roughly 10 IU/ml IL-2 and roughly 10 ug/ml peptide pools. The sequencing sample was made of CD4+ T cells from blood, cultured in vitro. J is TRBJ2-7 and V is TRBV6-2 or TRBV6-3, with TRBD2 as a possible D gene (6 bases). This TCR derives from a human donor who had recovered from COVID-19. CDR3 nucleotide sequence: TGTGCCAGCAGTTACTCCGCTGGTGGGCGGGGAGGCTACGAGCAGTACTTC. Protein sequence: CASSYSAGGRGGYEQYF.